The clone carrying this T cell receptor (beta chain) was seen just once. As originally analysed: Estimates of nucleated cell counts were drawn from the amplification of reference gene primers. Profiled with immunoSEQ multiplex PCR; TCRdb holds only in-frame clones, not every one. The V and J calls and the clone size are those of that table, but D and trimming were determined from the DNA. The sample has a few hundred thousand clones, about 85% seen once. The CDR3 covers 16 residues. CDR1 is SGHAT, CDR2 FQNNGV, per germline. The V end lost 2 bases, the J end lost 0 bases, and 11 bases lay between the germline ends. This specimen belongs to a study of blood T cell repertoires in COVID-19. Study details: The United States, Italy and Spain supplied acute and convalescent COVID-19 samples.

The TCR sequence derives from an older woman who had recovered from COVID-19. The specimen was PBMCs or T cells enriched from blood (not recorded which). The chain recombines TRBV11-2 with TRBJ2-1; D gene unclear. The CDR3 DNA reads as TGTGCCAGCAGCTTACTGGGCCTAAGCTCCTACAATGAGCAGTTCTTC. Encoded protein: CASSLLGLSSYNEQFF.